One and the same sample provided the 21 T cell receptor beta chains below, sequenced in a study of cytotoxic CD8 clonotypes in ibrutinib-treated CLL. This table comes from immunoSEQ multiplex PCR, and its TCRdb copy is limited to in-frame clones, with some not included. Among 75,000 to 80,000 clones listed, 70% to 90% were seen once. The sample consisted of PBMCs, taken after 24 months of ibrutinib treatment. All receptors come from a human donor with chronic lymphocytic leukemia.

The chain recombines TRBV29-1 with TRBJ1-1; D unresolved. The CDR3 spans 15 residues. Deletions cut 2 bases from V and 1 base from J, with 14 bases between. Germline V lookup: CDR1 SQVTM, CDR2 ANQGSEA. CDR3 in DNA: TGCAGCGTTGAAACCCCAGGATCGAAGAACACTGAAGCTTTCTTT. This translates into CSVETPGSKNTEAFF.

This clone was detected once. The genes are TRBV19 and TRBJ2-5; D remains unclear. V was shortened by 4 bases and J by 0 bases, with 3 bases between the two germline ends. Per germline, CDR1 LNHDA and CDR2 SQIVND (reference sequence). The CDR3 runs to 12 residues. The CDR3 region is CASSRDQETQYF. CDR3 coding DNA: TGTGCCAGTAGTAGGGACCAAGAGACCCAGTACTTC.

J is TRBJ2-7 and V is TRBV6-5; 7 bases line up with TRBD1. CDR3 size: 16 residues. The V gene's germline CDR1 is MNHEY and CDR2 SVGAGI. Losses at the gene ends were 4 bases for V and 1 base for J; bases not matched to a gene: 10. The chain's CDR3 is CASSSDRQGGSYEQYF. The CDR3 nucleotides are TGTGCCAGCAGTTCCGACCGACAGGGTGGATCCTACGAGCAGTACTTC.

The V and J genes are TRBV28 and TRBJ2-2, with D perhaps TRBD1 (5 bases). In germline, CDR1 is MDHEN, CDR2 SYDVKM. This CDR3 region has 18 residues. V was cut by 1 base and J by 0 bases, with 15 bases left in between. CDR3 protein: CASSLYSLAGTNTGELFF. The DNA of the CDR3 is TGTGCCAGCAGTTTATATAGTCTGGCAGGGACGAACACCGGGGAGCTGTTTTTT.

The chain combines TRBV4-1 with TRBJ2-6; 7 nucleotides match TRBD1. With 3 bases clipped from V and 1 base from J, the junction kept 3 bases outside the gene matches. Germline V gives CDR1 MGHRA, CDR2 YSYEKL. The CDR3 has 16 residues. The CDR3 spells CASSHMTGSGANVLTF. CDR3 in DNA: TGCGCCAGCAGCCATATGACAGGGTCTGGGGCCAACGTCCTGACTTTC.

V gene TRBV2 combines with J gene TRBJ2-6, with D perhaps TRBD2 (8 bases). V was trimmed by 4 bases and J by 0 bases, leaving 16 bases between them. From germline, CDR1 is SNHLY and CDR2 FYNNEI. The CDR3 contains 18 residues. CDR3 coding DNA: TGTGCCAGCAGTGGGGGACTAGGGGGCCTCTCTGGGGCCAACGTCCTGACTTTC. This encodes CASSGGLGGLSGANVLTF.

This clone has more than one count but fewer than ten. This CDR3 is also generated by other DNA sequences in the sample. The V gene is TRBV18, the J gene TRBJ1-2; D gene ambiguous. Germline CDR1 is KGHSH and CDR2 is LQKENI. Trimming pared 3 bases from V and 5 bases from J, leaving 10 bases between. CDR3 length: 13 amino acids. The CDR3 region has the DNA TGTGCCAGCTCACCCGGTAGTGATTATGGCTACACCTTC. This codes for CASSPGSDYGYTF.

The gene calls are TRBV29-1 and TRBJ2-1, with 7 bases that match TRBD1. V gave up 3 bases and J gave up 9 bases; unmatched junction bases: 8. Germline lookup yields CDR1 SQVTM and CDR2 ANQGSEA. The CDR3 loop spans 13 amino acids. The DNA for the CDR3 is TGCAGCGTTGATATACAGGGGCCGGGTGAGCAGTTCTTC. It specifies CSVDIQGPGEQFF.

This chain joins TRBV6-5 and TRBJ2-7; D may be TRBD1 (5 bases). Germline CDR1 is MNHEY and CDR2 is SVGAGI. V was pared by 10 bases and J by 2 bases, with 18 bases between. CDR3 length: 14 residues. The CDR3 DNA reads as TGTGCCACCAGGGCCACCCGGAGTCCCTACGAGCAGTACTTC. As protein: CATRATRSPYEQYF.

The chain combines TRBV6-1 with TRBJ2-1, with D perhaps being TRBD1 or TRBD2 (6 bases each). Per the germline V gene, CDR1 is MNHNS and CDR2 is SASEGT. V lost 6 bases, J lost 2 bases, and 11 bases lay in between. The length of the CDR3 is 14 residues. CDR3 loop: CASRLRGAYNEQFF. CDR3 DNA sequence: TGTGCCAGCAGACTTAGGGGGGCCTACAATGAGCAGTTCTTC.

The chain uses TRBV19 and TRBJ1-6; no definite D call. The V gene lost 5 bases and the J gene lost 7 bases, with 6 bases spanning the gap. This CDR3 is 12 amino acids long. CDR1 and CDR2 from the germline V gene are LNHDA and SQIVND (reference sequence). Here the CDR3 DNA reads TGTGCCAGTAGTCTGGGAAATTCACCCCTCCACTTT. Amino acids: CASSLGNSPLHF. The whole variable domain, remainder taken from reference TRBV19 and TRBJ1-6, is DGGITQSPKYLFRKEGQNVTLSCEQNLNHDAMYWYRQDPGQGLRLIYYSQIVNDFQKGDIAEGYSVSREKKESFPLTVTSAQKNPTAFYLCASSLGNSPLHFGNGTRLTVT.

This clone has more than one count but fewer than ten. The gene calls are TRBV7-9 and TRBJ2-3; 12 bases map to TRBD2. This CDR3 comprises 15 residues. After removal of 5 bases from V and 5 bases from J, the junction contained 5 bases not matched to a gene. Germline V CDR1 and CDR2: SEHNR, FQNEAQ (reference sequence). The CDR3 DNA sequence: TGTGCCAGCAGCCCTAGCGGGAGGGCCTTAGATACGCAGTATTTT. As protein: CASSPSGRALDTQYF.

V and J are TRBV19 and TRBJ2-4, with 7 bases aligning to TRBD1. CDR3 length: 14 residues. The germline CDR1 and CDR2 sequences are LNHDA and SQIVND (reference sequence). Unmatched junction bases numbered 5, after V lost 2 bases and J lost 7 bases. CDR3 region: CASSIRQGVNIQYF. The CDR3 DNA reads TGTGCCAGTAGTATACGACAGGGTGTCAACATTCAGTACTTC.

The chain combines TRBV9 with TRBJ1-2; 7 bases are a match to TRBD1. With 6 bases clipped from V and 2 bases from J, the junction kept 10 bases outside the gene matches. Germline V gene sequence: CDR1 SGDLS, CDR2 YYNGEE. The CDR3 runs to 15 residues. The CDR3: CASTTGTARNYGYTF. The CDR3 DNA reads as TGTGCCAGCACCACCGGGACAGCCAGAAACTATGGCTACACCTTC.

The CDR3, as DNA: TGTGCCATCAGTGAGGCAACTAGTGCGCAGCCGTTCTTC. It codes for CAISEATSAQPFF. The genes are TRBV10-3 and TRBJ2-1; TRBD2 is a possible D gene (5 bases). The length of the CDR3 is 13 residues. The germline gives CDR1 ENHRY, CDR2 SYGVKD. Trimming left V 2 bases short and J 15 bases short, with 17 bases between.

This clone was counted a single time. The chain carries TRBV18 and TRBJ2-1, with D unclear. V lost 0 bases, J lost 5 bases, and 11 bases lay in between. The CDR3 runs to 15 residues. Germline CDR1 and CDR2: KGHSH and LQKENI. The CDR3 region is CASSPPSATHNEQFF. The CDR3 DNA follows: TGTGCCAGCTCACCACCCTCGGCTACACACAATGAGCAGTTCTTC.

The rearrangement links TRBV11-2 to TRBJ2-1; no reliable D call. From germline, CDR1 is SGHAT and CDR2 FQNNGV. The V gene lost 1 base and the J gene lost 0 bases, with 7 bases spanning the gap. CDR3 length equals 15 residues. DNA of the CDR3: TGTGCCAGCAGCTTAGCGGCTAACTCCTACAATGAGCAGTTCTTC. It specifies CASSLAANSYNEQFF. The full variable domain, in which reference TRBV11-2 and TRBJ2-1 provide the parts outside the CDR3, is EAGVAQSPRYKIIEKRQSVAFWCNPISGHATLYWYQQILGQGPKLLIQFQNNGVVDDSQLPKDRFSAERLKGVDSTLKIQPAKLEDSAVYLCASSLAANSYNEQFFGPGTRLTVL.

This clone was picked up a small number of times. The sample carries other DNA sequences with the same CDR3. CDR3 sequence reads: CASSPQETQYF. CDR3 DNA sequence: TGTGCCAGCAGCCCCCAAGAGACCCAGTACTTC. This chain uses TRBV7-9 with TRBJ2-5; D ambiguous. V was trimmed by 5 bases and J by 1 base, leaving 2 bases between them. The CDR3 is made up of 11 amino acids. The V gene's germline CDR1 is SEHNR and CDR2 FQNEAQ (reference sequence).

The gene calls are TRBV9 and TRBJ1-3; no reliable D call. Germline CDR1 SGDLS, CDR2 YYNGEE. The CDR3 extends over 15 amino acids. Trimming took off 2 bases at V and 0 bases at J, with 9 bases between the two ends. CDR3 amino acids: CASSVWASSGNTIYF. In nucleotides, the CDR3 is TGTGCCAGCAGCGTCTGGGCGAGCTCTGGAAACACCATATATTTT.

The chain links TRBV5-4 to TRBJ2-1; TRBD2 aligns across 10 bases. The junction had 5 bases not matched to a gene; V was cut back by 4 bases and J by 7 bases. The germline CDR1 and CDR2 sequences are SGHNT and YYREEE (reference sequence). The CDR3 extends over 14 amino acids. In DNA form, the CDR3 reads TGTGCCAGCAGCGGGGAGCGGGAGGGGAATGAGCAGTTCTTC. Translated, it gives CASSGEREGNEQFF.

The rearrangement links TRBV7-3 to TRBJ2-7; D is perhaps TRBD1 (5 bases). The V end was cut by 5 bases, the J end by 2 bases, with 13 bases between. CDR1 is SGHTA, CDR2 FQGTGA, per germline. The CDR3 sequence is 14 residues long. The CDR3 protein is CASSPDSDTYEQYF. The CDR3 DNA reads TGTGCCAGCAGCCCCGACAGTGACACCTACGAGCAGTACTTC.